This TCR beta chain was retrieved from a study of blood T cell repertoires in COVID-19. Study-level information: Collection of acute and convalescent COVID-19 samples took place in the United States, Italy and Spain. From T cells, B-cell-depleted T cells, or PBMCs came the material, which was cDNA or gDNA.

CDR1 and CDR2 from the germline V gene are MGHRA and YSYEKL. The CDR3 is 15 residues long. V lost 0 bases, J lost 8 bases, and 14 bases lay in between. The authors' processing: The authors estimated nucleated cell counts from reference gene primer amplification. Clones were read by immunoSEQ multiplex PCR, and TCRdb kept only the in-frame ones, dropping some. Clonal size and the V and J genes are those of that table, whereas D and trimming came from the DNA. This sample has roughly 200,000 clones, with approximately 85% found just once. V is TRBV4-1 and J is TRBJ2-1, with D possibly being TRBD1 (5 bases). Sequencing used peripheral blood. The receptor's source is a man aged 60-69 years with acute or convalescent COVID-19. The DNA of the CDR3 is TGCGCCAGCAGCCAAGAAGGCAGGGCCTTGGATGAGCAGTTCTTC. Protein: CASSQEGRALDEQFF.